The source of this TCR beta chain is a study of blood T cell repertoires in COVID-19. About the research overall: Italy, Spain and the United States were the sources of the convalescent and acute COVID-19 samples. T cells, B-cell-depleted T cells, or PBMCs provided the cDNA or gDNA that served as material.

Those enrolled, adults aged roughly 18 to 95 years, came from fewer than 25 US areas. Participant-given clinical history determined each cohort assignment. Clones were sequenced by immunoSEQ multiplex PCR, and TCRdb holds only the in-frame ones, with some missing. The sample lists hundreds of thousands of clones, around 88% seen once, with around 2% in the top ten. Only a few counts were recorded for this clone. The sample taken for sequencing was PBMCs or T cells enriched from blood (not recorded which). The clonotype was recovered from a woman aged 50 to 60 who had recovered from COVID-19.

Written as DNA, the CDR3 is TGTGCCAGCAGTTACTCCCCTTATAGCAATCAGCCCCAGCATTTT. Its translation: CASSYSPYSNQPQHF. The rearrangement joins TRBV6-5 to TRBJ1-5; no clear D. Germline-derived CDR1 and CDR2 are MNHEY and SVGAGI. The CDR3 length is 15 residues. With 0 bases removed from V and 0 bases from J, the gap between germline ends came to 6 bases.